These 28 T cell receptor beta chains were all obtained from the same sample, sequenced in a study of human T cells and chemical hapten exposure. Described time point: patch test 3, about 24 weeks after DPC sensitization. Stated treatment: therapeutic diphenylcyclopropenone sensitization with weekly scalp DPC. TCRdb analysed the RACE reads with MiXCR anew, one entry per CDR3 protein. The data show 150,000 to 200,000 distinct CDR3 sequences, 24% seen once. Specimen: whole blood, collected in connection with sensitization to the hapten diphenylcyclopropenone (DPC). Receptors originate from a woman aged 40-49 years with alopecia areata. Some clones in this sample may be carry-over from other donors' samples.

A word on this clonotype: Compared with germline, one end of the junction differs, possibly owing to a read error. The chain employs TRBV3-1 and TRBJ2-7; D gene ambiguous. The CDR3 sequence is 11 residues long. Germline V lookup: CDR1 LGHDT, CDR2 YNNKEL (reference sequence). CDR3 bases: TGTGCCAGCAGCCAAGATCTTTGGATGGACTTC. Translating it yields CASSQDLWMDF.

This clonotype is categorized as medium-sized. The chain links TRBV29-1 to TRBJ2-3; D remains unclear. Germline assignment: CDR1 SQVTM and CDR2 ANQGSEA. The CDR3 has 10 residues. V shed 3 bases and J shed 4 bases, with 2 bases lying between them. The CDR3 DNA sequence: TGCAGCGTTGACTCAGATACGCAGTATTTT. It encodes CSVDSDTQYF.

The V call is TRBV11-3, the J call TRBJ2-1; 7 nucleotides line up with TRBD2. The CDR3 is made up of 14 amino acids. The germline V gene encodes CDR1 SGHNT and CDR2 YENEEA. J lost 7 bases, V lost 7 bases, and 10 bases had no gene match. DNA for the CDR3: TGTGCCAGCAAAGCGGGAAGCGGGATGAATGAGCAGTTCTTC. It codes for CASKAGSGMNEQFF.

This clonotype has just a few counts. The chain recombines TRBV28 with TRBJ1-1; D remains ambiguous. V was trimmed by 7 bases and J by 5 bases, leaving 11 bases between them. Germline CDR1 and CDR2: MDHEN and SYDVKM. This CDR3 has 12 residues. The DNA of the CDR3 is TGTGCCAGCAAAGAGGGCGCGACTGAAGCTTTCTTT. Translation gives CASKEGATEAFF.

The chain uses TRBV27 and TRBJ2-7; D could derive from TRBD1 or TRBD2 (5 bases each). Germline assignment: CDR1 MNHEY and CDR2 SMNVEV (reference sequence). There are 15 residues in the CDR3. V lost 5 bases to trimming and J lost 4 bases, with 18 bases between them. The CDR3 region is CASSPYPWGRYEQYF. The DNA for the CDR3 is TGTGCCAGCAGTCCGTACCCCTGGGGACGGTACGAGCAGTACTTC.

This clonotype has just one count. The chain is built from TRBV7-9 and TRBJ1-5; D unresolved. The germline V and J ends were trimmed by 2 bases and 8 bases, with 16 bases remaining between them. There are 15 residues in the CDR3. Germline CDR1 and CDR2: SEHNR and FQNEAQ (reference sequence). This CDR3 is CASSLSSRESEPQHF. The CDR3 DNA sequence: TGTGCCAGCAGCTTATCTTCGAGGGAAAGTGAGCCCCAGCATTTT.

The sample holds many counts of this clonotype. The chain employs TRBV10-3 and TRBJ1-1; 8 nucleotides match TRBD1. Trimming cost V 6 bases and J 4 bases; bases outside gene matches: 10. From germline, CDR1 is ENHRY and CDR2 SYGVKD. The CDR3 covers 15 residues. CDR3 loop: CAISTGQGGLTEAFF. The DNA of the CDR3 is TGTGCCATCAGCACCGGACAGGGTGGGCTCACTGAAGCTTTCTTT.

The chain has TRBV20-1 and TRBJ2-5; 9 bases align to TRBD1. The V gene end was trimmed by 5 bases and the J gene end by 5 bases; junction bases not matched to a gene: 6. This CDR3 has 13 amino acids. CDR1 is DFQATT and CDR2 is SNEGSKA in the germline V gene (reference sequence). The DNA for the CDR3 is TGCAGTGCTCAAACAGGGGGCAGCGAGACCCAGTACTTC. This gives the protein CSAQTGGSETQYF.

The sample holds many counts of this clonotype. The chain recombines TRBV7-2 with TRBJ2-7; 10 bases map to TRBD2. V shed 5 bases and J 7 bases; nucleotides not matched to a gene: 5. CDR3 size: 13 residues. Germline assignment: CDR1 SGHTA and CDR2 FQGNSA. CDR3 DNA sequence: TGTGCCAGCAGCCCCAGCGGGAGGGAAGAGCAGTACTTC. It yields the protein CASSPSGREEQYF.

This clonotype was observed many times. This chain links TRBV20-1 with TRBJ1-4; D is undetermined. CDR3 length: 13 amino acids. Germline CDR1 and CDR2: DFQATT and SNEGSKA (reference sequence). The V end was cut by 1 base, the J end by 3 bases, with 6 bases between. The CDR3 DNA follows: TGCAGTGCTAGAGCGGAACCTAATGAAAAACTGTTTTTT. Protein sequence: CSARAEPNEKLFF.

This clonotype was found a few times. The chain carries TRBV7-2 and TRBJ1-1; D may be TRBD1 (5 bases). This CDR3 has 13 amino acids. Trimming pared 4 bases from V and 4 bases from J, leaving 10 bases between. The germline V gene has CDR1 SGHTA and CDR2 FQGNSA. The DNA for the CDR3 is TGTGCCAGCAGCTCCATAAGGGGCACTGAAGCTTTCTTT. Translating gives CASSSIRGTEAFF.

The chain employs TRBV5-5 and TRBJ1-4, with 7 bases lining up with TRBD1. V lost 4 bases, J lost 5 bases, and 8 bases stayed unmatched. The CDR3 is made up of 15 amino acids. Germline values: CDR1 SGHKS, CDR2 YYEKEE (reference sequence). The CDR3 spells CASSPWTGPNEKLFF. DNA for the CDR3: TGTGCCAGCAGCCCCTGGACAGGCCCCAATGAAAAACTGTTTTTT.

The chain is built from TRBV27 and TRBJ2-1; perhaps TRBD1 as D (5 bases). Per germline, CDR1 MNHEY and CDR2 SMNVEV (reference sequence). V dropped 2 bases and J dropped 2 bases, with 7 bases sitting between them. The CDR3 runs 14 residues. DNA of the CDR3: TGTGCCAGCAGTTTAAGGGGCGCCTACAATGAGCAGTTCTTC. Protein product: CASSLRGAYNEQFF.

The V and J genes are TRBV6-5 and TRBJ1-5; D may be TRBD1 (5 bases). Per the germline V gene, CDR1 is MNHEY and CDR2 is SVGAGI. The germline V and J ends were trimmed by 2 bases and 7 bases, with 9 bases remaining between them. The CDR3 consists of 13 residues. The CDR3 bases are TGTGCCAGCAGTTACAGGGGATCCCAGCCCCAGCATTTT. Translation: CASSYRGSQPQHF.

The chain has TRBV6-5 and TRBJ2-1; 9 bases align to TRBD2. V was clipped by 5 bases and J by 7 bases; unmatched bases: 12. The germline V gene encodes CDR1 MNHEY and CDR2 SVGAGI. The CDR3 is made up of 16 amino acids. CDR3 nucleotides: TGTGCCAGCAGTCCCCCGGGCGGGAGGGCCGGGAATGAGCAGTTCTTC. Translation: CASSPPGGRAGNEQFF.

V usage is TRBV12-3 or TRBV12-4 and J usage is TRBJ1-1; D is ambiguous. The CDR3 is 14 amino acids. Trimming left V 6 bases short and J 3 bases short, with 14 bases between. This CDR3 is CASRPRTPYTEAFF. The CDR3 DNA follows: TGTGCCAGCAGGCCGAGGACCCCATACACTGAAGCTTTCTTT.

This clonotype was observed a few times. J is TRBJ1-4 and V is TRBV2; D unclear. CDR3 size: 14 residues. With 6 bases removed from V and 5 bases from J, the gap between germline ends came to 13 bases. The germline gives CDR1 SNHLY, CDR2 FYNNEI. The CDR3 region is CASRRELTNEKLFF. CDR3 nucleotides: TGTGCCAGCAGACGGGAATTAACAAATGAAAAACTGTTTTTT.

This chain connects TRBV7-9 to TRBJ1-1, with 7 nucleotides matching TRBD1. The CDR3 spans 15 residues. V shed 4 bases and J 1 base; nucleotides not matched to a gene: 6. Germline CDR1 SEHNR, CDR2 FQNEAQ (reference sequence). The CDR3 coding sequence is TGTGCCAGCAGCTATAACAGGGGAACGAACACTGAAGCTTTCTTT. It is translated as CASSYNRGTNTEAFF.

This clonotype was counted between two and nine times. The rearrangement uses TRBV15 and TRBJ1-1; no clear D. This CDR3 comprises 15 residues. The V gene's germline CDR1 is LNHNV and CDR2 YYDKDF (reference sequence). Trimming cost V 1 base and J 0 bases, with 9 bases left between them. The CDR3 DNA follows: TGTGCCACCAGCAGAGGAGGGTCGATGAACACTGAAGCTTTCTTT. It encodes CATSRGGSMNTEAFF.

This chain uses TRBV4-1 with TRBJ1-5; D unresolved. CDR1 is MGHRA, CDR2 YSYEKL, per germline. Trimming shortened V by 0 bases and J by 6 bases, and 6 bases separated the two germline ends. This CDR3 has 13 amino acids. CDR3 sequence: CASSQEGSQPQHF. The CDR3 coding sequence is TGCGCCAGCAGCCAAGAGGGTAGTCAGCCCCAGCATTTT.

In this sample, this clonotype turned up a few times. This chain connects TRBV10-3 to TRBJ2-5; D gene uncertain. Germline CDR1 and CDR2: ENHRY and SYGVKD. V was pared by 3 bases and J by 2 bases, with 10 bases between. The CDR3 is made up of 14 amino acids. CDR3 sequence (DNA): TGTGCCATCAGTGACCCCACGCTTCAAGAGACCCAGTACTTC. Protein sequence: CAISDPTLQETQYF.

The V gene is TRBV24-1, the J gene TRBJ1-5; D may be TRBD1 (5 bases). Germline V lookup: CDR1 KGHDR, CDR2 SFDVKD. This CDR3 comprises 16 residues. Deletions cut 3 bases from V and 0 bases from J, with 11 bases between. CDR3 sequence (DNA): TGTGCCACCAGTGATGCCGGGACCTCTAGCAATCAGCCCCAGCATTTT. As protein: CATSDAGTSSNQPQHF.

The chain uses TRBV20-1 and TRBJ2-2; D is ambiguous. In germline, CDR1 is DFQATT, CDR2 SNEGSKA (reference sequence). The CDR3 length is 12 residues. Trimming shortened V by 5 bases and J by 2 bases, and 6 bases separated the two germline ends. The CDR3 nucleotides are TGCAGTGCTCCCGCTAACACCGGGGAGCTGTTTTTT. The encoded protein is CSAPANTGELFF.

This clonotype appeared a few times. The chain combines TRBV7-2 with TRBJ2-3; D not resolved. The ends were cut back, 6 bases at V and 6 bases at J, with 4 bases in the middle. From germline, CDR1 is SGHTA and CDR2 FQGNSA. CDR3 length: 10 residues. The CDR3 sequence: CASRGDTQYF. For the CDR3, the DNA is TGTGCCAGCAGGGGGGATACGCAGTATTTT.

This clonotype occurred many times. V gene TRBV18 combines with J gene TRBJ2-2; tentatively, D is TRBD1 (6 bases). Germline CDR1 and CDR2: KGHSH and LQKENI. V shed 1 base and J shed 4 bases, with 19 bases lying between them. The CDR3 runs to 18 residues. CDR3 loop: CASSPREPETGSTGELFF. The DNA of the CDR3 is TGTGCCAGCTCACCACGTGAGCCTGAGACAGGCTCCACCGGGGAGCTGTTTTTT.

V usage is TRBV6-2 or TRBV6-3 and J usage is TRBJ2-6, with D possibly TRBD2 on 6 matching bases. The CDR3 loop spans 19 amino acids. Germline V gene data show CDR1 as MNHEY and CDR2 as SVGEGT. V dropped 5 bases and J dropped 0 bases, with 20 bases sitting between them. CDR3 coding DNA: TGTGCCAGCAGTCCGTGGGAAGACGGGACTTACTCTGGGGCCAACGTCCTGACTTTC. This sequence encodes CASSPWEDGTYSGANVLTF.

This rearrangement joins TRBV6-5 to TRBJ2-1, with D maybe TRBD2 (6 bases). Trimming took off 4 bases at V and 6 bases at J, with 10 bases between the two ends. CDR1 is MNHEY and CDR2 is SVGAGI in the germline V gene. The CDR3 spans 13 residues. CDR3 residues: CASSSGSFNEQFF. The CDR3 coding sequence is TGTGCCAGCAGTTCCGGGAGCTTCAATGAGCAGTTCTTC.

This clonotype appeared a few times. The chain employs TRBV29-1 and TRBJ2-5; 7 bases line up with TRBD1. This CDR3 has 15 residues. V lost 5 bases and J lost 2; bases outside the gene matches: 11. Per germline, CDR1 SQVTM and CDR2 ANQGSEA. CDR3 coding DNA: TGCAGCGTTTCGGGGACAGTGATTTTACAAGAGACCCAGTACTTC. Translated, it gives CSVSGTVILQETQYF.